The present T cell receptor (beta chain) was sequenced within a study of Graves' ophthalmopathy and Graves' hyperthyroidism. Findings of the study overall: In blood, most expanded thyroid clonotypes above 0.001 frequency were also detected. Between ophthalmopathy and stable hyperthyroidism, a 13-signature model drew a separation with around 90% sensitivity and about 80% specificity.

Ten or more counts support this clonotype. Its specificity is not known. Germline CDR1 reads LNHDA; CDR2 reads SQIVND (reference sequence). This CDR3 has 15 residues. V lost 5 bases and J lost 1, with 12 bases in between. Scientists amplified the TCR beta CDR3 regions from RNA transcripts. First-round RT-PCR used HTBI primers; second-round multiplex PCR followed. TCRdb re-called the multiplex PCR reads with MiXCR, one entry per CDR3 protein. The sample yields around 1,200,000 distinct CDR3 sequences, 35% to 40% seen once. The TCR comes from an adult man with Graves' hyperthyroidism. V is TRBV19 and J is TRBJ1-5; weak D call: TRBD1 (5 bases). Sequenced input: peripheral blood or thyroid tissue (not recorded which). The CDR3 protein is CASSGADRSNQPQHF. In DNA, the CDR3 is TGTGCCAGTAGTGGGGCAGATAGGAGCAATCAGCCCCAGCATTTT.